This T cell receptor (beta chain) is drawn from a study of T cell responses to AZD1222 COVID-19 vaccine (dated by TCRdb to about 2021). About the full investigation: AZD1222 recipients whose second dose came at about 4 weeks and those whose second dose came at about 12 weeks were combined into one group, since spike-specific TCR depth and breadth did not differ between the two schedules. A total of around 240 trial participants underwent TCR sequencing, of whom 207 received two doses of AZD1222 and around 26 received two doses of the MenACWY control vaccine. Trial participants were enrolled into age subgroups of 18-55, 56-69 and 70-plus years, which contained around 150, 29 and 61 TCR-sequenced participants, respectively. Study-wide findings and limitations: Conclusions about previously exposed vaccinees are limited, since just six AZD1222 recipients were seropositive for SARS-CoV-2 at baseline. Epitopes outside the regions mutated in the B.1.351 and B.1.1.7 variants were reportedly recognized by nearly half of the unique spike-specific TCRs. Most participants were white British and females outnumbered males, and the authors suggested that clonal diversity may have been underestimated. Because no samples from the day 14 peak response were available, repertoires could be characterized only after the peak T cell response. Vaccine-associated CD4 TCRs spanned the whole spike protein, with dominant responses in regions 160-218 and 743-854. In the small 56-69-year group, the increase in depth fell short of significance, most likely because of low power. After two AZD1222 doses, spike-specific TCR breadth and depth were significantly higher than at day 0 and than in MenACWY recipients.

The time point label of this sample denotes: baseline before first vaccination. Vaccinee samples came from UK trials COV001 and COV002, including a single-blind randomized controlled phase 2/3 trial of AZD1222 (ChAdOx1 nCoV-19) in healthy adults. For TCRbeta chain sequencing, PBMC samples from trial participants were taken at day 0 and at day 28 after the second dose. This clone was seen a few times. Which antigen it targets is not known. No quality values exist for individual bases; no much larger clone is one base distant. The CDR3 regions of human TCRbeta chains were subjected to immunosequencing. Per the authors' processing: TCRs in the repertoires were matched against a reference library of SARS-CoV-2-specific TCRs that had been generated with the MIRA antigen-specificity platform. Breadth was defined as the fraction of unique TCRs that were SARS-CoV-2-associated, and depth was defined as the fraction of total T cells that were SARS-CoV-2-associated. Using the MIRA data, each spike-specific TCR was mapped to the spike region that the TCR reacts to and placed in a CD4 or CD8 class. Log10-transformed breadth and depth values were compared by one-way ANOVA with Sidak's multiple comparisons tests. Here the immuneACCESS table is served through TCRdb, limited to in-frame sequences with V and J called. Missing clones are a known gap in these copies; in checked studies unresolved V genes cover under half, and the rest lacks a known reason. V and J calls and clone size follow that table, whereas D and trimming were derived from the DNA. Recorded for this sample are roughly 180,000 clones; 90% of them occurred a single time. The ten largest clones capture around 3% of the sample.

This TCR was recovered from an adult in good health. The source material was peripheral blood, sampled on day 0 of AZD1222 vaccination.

The CDR3 reads as follows: CASSLGPGQGNTIYF. The nucleotides read TGCGCCAGCAGCTTGGGACCGGGACAGGGAAACACCATATATTTT. In this chain, TRBV5-1 is recombined with TRBJ1-3; 7 central nucleotides agree with TRBD1. CDR1 is given as SGHRS and CDR2 as YFSETQ, both from the germline V gene. From the cysteine up to the phenylalanine, the CDR3 has a length of 15 residues. Here the CDR3 DNA is all that survives: 45 bases in frame from base 1. Trimming leaves V shorter by 0 bases and J shorter by 4 bases, with the junction holding 4 bases beyond the gene matches. Beyond the CDR3, the reference TRBV5-1 and TRBJ1-3 genes provide the residues; the full variable domain reads: KAGVTQTPRYLIKTRGQQVTLSCSPISGHRSVSWYQQTPGQGLQFLFEYFSETQRNKGNFPGRFSGRQFSNSRSEMNVSTLELGDSALYLCASSLGPGQGNTIYFGEGSWLTVV.